Listed below are T cell receptor beta chains from one sample, sequenced in a study of T cells in Graves' hyperthyroidism and ophthalmopathy. TCRdb re-analysed the multiplex PCR reads in MiXCR, keeping a single row per CDR3 protein. This table has 500,000 to 750,000 distinct CDR3 sequences, 12% to 15% appearing once. Sequenced input: blood. The source is a woman aged 18-29 years with Graves' ophthalmopathy. Both conserved end residues are part of each CDR3. Fields, in order: V gene, D gene, clone size, J gene, CDR3 DNA, CDR3 protein. D genes are given only for firm matches. Some rows have no size entry. The others give once, few or many, or a class for an expanded clone.

v_gene: TRBV14; d_gene: TRBD1; abundance: many; j_gene: TRBJ1-1; CDR3nt: TGTGCCAGCAGCCAACGACGGACAGGGATGAACACTGAAGCTTTCTTT; CDR3aa: CASSQRRTGMNTEAFF
v_gene: TRBV2; d_gene: NA; abundance: many; j_gene: TRBJ2-5; CDR3nt: TGTGCCAGCAAGAAGGGAGAGACCCAGTACTTC; CDR3aa: CASKKGETQYF
v_gene: TRBV14; d_gene: NA; abundance: many; j_gene: TRBJ1-2; CDR3nt: TGTGCCAGCAGCCAAGGTGGTTCCTACTATGGCTACACCTTC; CDR3aa: CASSQGGSYYGYTF
v_gene: TRBV27; d_gene: TRBD1; abundance: few; j_gene: TRBJ1-6; CDR3nt: TGTGCCAGCAGTTTAAAGCCGACAGGGATGGGCAATTCACCCCTCCACTTT; CDR3aa: CASSLKPTGMGNSPLHF
v_gene: TRBV16; d_gene: TRBD1; abundance: many; j_gene: TRBJ1-1; CDR3nt: TGTGCCAGCAGCCAATGGACAGGGGCCCCTGAAGCTTTCTTT; CDR3aa: CASSQWTGAPEAFF
v_gene: TRBV14; d_gene: TRBD2; abundance: many; j_gene: TRBJ2-1; CDR3nt: TGTGCCAGTGCCCTCCGGGGCGGGAGGGACTACAATGAGCAGTTCTTC; CDR3aa: CASALRGGRDYNEQFF
v_gene: TRBV3-1; d_gene: NA; abundance: many; j_gene: TRBJ2-1; CDR3nt: TGTGCCAGCAGCCAAGACCTCGGATACAATGAGCAGTTCTTC; CDR3aa: CASSQDLGYNEQFF
v_gene: TRBV6-1; d_gene: NA; abundance: NA; j_gene: TRBJ2-5; CDR3nt: TGTGCCAGCACCGAAACGGGACCGATGGGGCTTGAGACCCAGTACTTC; CDR3aa: CASTETGPMGLETQYF
v_gene: TRBV11-3; d_gene: NA; abundance: many; j_gene: TRBJ2-1; CDR3nt: TGTGCCAGCAGCTTAGGTGTAGGCAATGAGCAGTTCTTC; CDR3aa: CASSLGVGNEQFF
v_gene: TRBV2; d_gene: NA; abundance: many; j_gene: TRBJ2-7; CDR3nt: TGTGCCAGCAGTGCGGCATCCTACGAGCAGTACTTC; CDR3aa: CASSAASYEQYF
v_gene: TRBV30; d_gene: TRBD1; abundance: many; j_gene: TRBJ1-6; CDR3nt: TGTGCCTGGAGTGCCGGACAGGCGAGGAGTTCACCCCTCCACTTT; CDR3aa: CAWSAGQARSSPLHF
v_gene: TRBV20-1; d_gene: NA; abundance: many; j_gene: TRBJ1-4; CDR3nt: TGCAGTGCTAGATCAATCCTGGGCACATGGGGTGAAAAACTGTTTTTT; CDR3aa: CSARSILGTWGEKLFF
v_gene: TRBV7-2; d_gene: TRBD2; abundance: many; j_gene: TRBJ2-1; CDR3nt: TGTGCCAGCTCCCGGTCTAGCGGGGTCAATGAGCAGTTCTTC; CDR3aa: CASSRSSGVNEQFF
v_gene: TRBV6-1; d_gene: NA; abundance: many; j_gene: TRBJ2-5; CDR3nt: TGTGCCAGCAGTGGAAATGGCCACCAAGAGACCCAGTACTTC; CDR3aa: CASSGNGHQETQYF
v_gene: TRBV6-9; d_gene: TRBD2; abundance: NA; j_gene: TRBJ2-5; CDR3nt: TGTGCCAGCAGCCCCGGGACTAACGGGCGGAAGCTATACTTC; CDR3aa: CASSPGTNGRKLYF
v_gene: TRBV7-3; d_gene: TRBD1; abundance: many; j_gene: TRBJ1-1; CDR3nt: TGTGCCAGCAGCTTAAATTCAGGGGGTGCTGAAGCTTTCTTT; CDR3aa: CASSLNSGGAEAFF
v_gene: TRBV11-3; d_gene: TRBD2; abundance: NA; j_gene: TRBJ2-1; CDR3nt: TGTGCCAGCAGCTCCGCCGGGACTAGCGGGGGGGGTTTCAATGAGCAGTTCTTC; CDR3aa: CASSSAGTSGGGFNEQFF
v_gene: TRBV12-3/TRBV12-4; d_gene: TRBD1; abundance: NA; j_gene: TRBJ2-6; CDR3nt: TGTGCCAGCAGTACCGGGACAGGGGTTGCCGGGGCCAACGTCCTGACTTTC; CDR3aa: CASSTGTGVAGANVLTF
v_gene: TRBV29-1; d_gene: NA; abundance: many; j_gene: TRBJ2-1; CDR3nt: TGCAGCGCCAATAGGACTCCCAGGAGAGACAATGAGCAGTTCTTC; CDR3aa: CSANRTPRRDNEQFF
v_gene: TRBV27; d_gene: NA; abundance: NA; j_gene: TRBJ2-1; CDR3nt: TGTGCCAGCTTAGGGGGGAGAGAGCAGTTCTTC; CDR3aa: CASLGGREQFF
v_gene: TRBV9; d_gene: TRBD1; abundance: NA; j_gene: TRBJ1-1; CDR3nt: TGTGCCAGCAGCGTAGAAGTCCGGGACAGCGAAAAAGCTTTCTTT; CDR3aa: CASSVEVRDSEKAFF
v_gene: TRBV27; d_gene: TRBD2; abundance: many; j_gene: TRBJ2-2; CDR3nt: TGTGCCAGCAGTTCGTTAGGCCTAGCGGGAGAGTCCGGGGAGCTGTTTTTT; CDR3aa: CASSSLGLAGESGELFF
v_gene: TRBV3-1; d_gene: NA; abundance: many; j_gene: TRBJ2-5; CDR3nt: TGTGCCAGCAGCCCCGGGACACGAAAAGAGACCCAGTACTTC; CDR3aa: CASSPGTRKETQYF
v_gene: TRBV5-8; d_gene: TRBD2; abundance: many; j_gene: TRBJ2-1; CDR3nt: TGTGCCAGCAGCTTGGGACTAGCGGGAGCGAGCGATGAGCAGTTCTTC; CDR3aa: CASSLGLAGASDEQFF
v_gene: TRBV5-5; d_gene: NA; abundance: NA; j_gene: TRBJ2-7; CDR3nt: TGTGCCAGCAGCTTAGCGGACAGCACAGGCTCACCCCCCTACGAGCAGTACTTC; CDR3aa: CASSLADSTGSPPYEQYF
v_gene: TRBV12-5; d_gene: TRBD1; abundance: many; j_gene: TRBJ2-7; CDR3nt: TGTGCTAGTGGTTTGGGACAGGGCTACGAGCAGTACTTC; CDR3aa: CASGLGQGYEQYF
v_gene: TRBV2; d_gene: TRBD2; abundance: many; j_gene: TRBJ2-7; CDR3nt: TGTGCCAGCAGTACGGGACTAATCTACGAGCAGTACTTC; CDR3aa: CASSTGLIYEQYF
v_gene: TRBV2; d_gene: NA; abundance: many; j_gene: TRBJ1-1; CDR3nt: TGTGCCAGCAGCGACCCCCTTAACACTGAAGCTTTCTTT; CDR3aa: CASSDPLNTEAFF
v_gene: TRBV6-5; d_gene: NA; abundance: few; j_gene: TRBJ2-7; CDR3nt: TGTGCCAGCAGTTACGGCGGTAACTCCGCCTACGAGCAGTACTTC; CDR3aa: CASSYGGNSAYEQYF
v_gene: TRBV28; d_gene: NA; abundance: many; j_gene: TRBJ1-1; CDR3nt: TGTGCCGCAAAGCAACTAAGACAGAACACTGAAGCTTTCTTT; CDR3aa: CAAKQLRQNTEAFF
v_gene: TRBV11-3; d_gene: TRBD2; abundance: many; j_gene: TRBJ2-3; CDR3nt: TGTGCCAGCAGCCAATCCGCTCTACTAGCGATTAGCACAGATACGCAGTATTTT; CDR3aa: CASSQSALLAISTDTQYF
v_gene: TRBV6-1; d_gene: NA; abundance: many; j_gene: TRBJ2-7; CDR3nt: TGTGCCAGCACTGGGAGATCGAGCTCCTACGAGCAGTACTTC; CDR3aa: CASTGRSSSYEQYF
v_gene: TRBV6-5; d_gene: NA; abundance: many; j_gene: TRBJ2-7; CDR3nt: TGTGCCAGCAGTTACTTGGGTAGCGAGAACTACGAGCAGTACTTC; CDR3aa: CASSYLGSENYEQYF
v_gene: TRBV3-1; d_gene: NA; abundance: many; j_gene: TRBJ2-3; CDR3nt: TGTGCCAGCAGCCAAGATCTCACCGGGGGAGATACGCAGTATTTT; CDR3aa: CASSQDLTGGDTQYF
v_gene: TRBV11-3; d_gene: NA; abundance: many; j_gene: TRBJ2-3; CDR3nt: TGTGCCAGCAGCCAGAATGTGGCGGCGGATACGCAGTATTTT; CDR3aa: CASSQNVAADTQYF
v_gene: TRBV7-2; d_gene: NA; abundance: many; j_gene: TRBJ2-1; CDR3nt: TGTGCCAGCAGCATGGAGAGAGCGGATGAGCAGTTCTTC; CDR3aa: CASSMERADEQFF
v_gene: TRBV18; d_gene: NA; abundance: once; j_gene: TRBJ2-7; CDR3nt: TGTGCCAGCTCAACACGGGACACTTCTACCGAGCAGTACTTC; CDR3aa: CASSTRDTSTEQYF
v_gene: TRBV29-1; d_gene: NA; abundance: NA; j_gene: TRBJ1-6; CDR3nt: TGCAGCGTTGTTATCAGGGAAGATTCACCCCTCCACTTT; CDR3aa: CSVVIREDSPLHF
v_gene: TRBV30; d_gene: TRBD1; abundance: many; j_gene: TRBJ2-1; CDR3nt: TGTGCCTCCGTGGACAGGGAAAACAATGAGCAGTTCTTC; CDR3aa: CASVDRENNEQFF
v_gene: TRBV4-1; d_gene: NA; abundance: many; j_gene: TRBJ1-5; CDR3nt: TGCGCCAGCCGGGGGCGGGGGAGCAATCAGCCCCAGCATTTT; CDR3aa: CASRGRGSNQPQHF
v_gene: TRBV7-8; d_gene: TRBD2; abundance: many; j_gene: TRBJ2-7; CDR3nt: TGTGCCAGCAGCTTTCGAAGCGGGAGGCCCTACGAGCAGTACTTC; CDR3aa: CASSFRSGRPYEQYF
v_gene: TRBV28; d_gene: NA; abundance: many; j_gene: TRBJ2-1; CDR3nt: TGTGCCAGCAGGACGGATCTCGGATCGTCCCGGGAGGAGCAGTTCTTC; CDR3aa: CASRTDLGSSREEQFF
v_gene: TRBV5-1; d_gene: TRBD2; abundance: few; j_gene: TRBJ2-2; CDR3nt: TGCGCCAGCAGCCTCACTAGCGGGGCCTGGGACACCGGGGAGCTGTTTTTT; CDR3aa: CASSLTSGAWDTGELFF
v_gene: TRBV4-3; d_gene: TRBD1; abundance: many; j_gene: TRBJ2-5; CDR3nt: TGCGCCAGCAGCCAAGATCCCCAGGGGGAAGGCCTCCAGTACTTC; CDR3aa: CASSQDPQGEGLQYF
v_gene: TRBV30; d_gene: NA; abundance: many; j_gene: TRBJ2-2; CDR3nt: TGTGCCTGGAGTGCCTATATTCTAACTAGGTCCGGGGAGCTGTTTTTT; CDR3aa: CAWSAYILTRSGELFF